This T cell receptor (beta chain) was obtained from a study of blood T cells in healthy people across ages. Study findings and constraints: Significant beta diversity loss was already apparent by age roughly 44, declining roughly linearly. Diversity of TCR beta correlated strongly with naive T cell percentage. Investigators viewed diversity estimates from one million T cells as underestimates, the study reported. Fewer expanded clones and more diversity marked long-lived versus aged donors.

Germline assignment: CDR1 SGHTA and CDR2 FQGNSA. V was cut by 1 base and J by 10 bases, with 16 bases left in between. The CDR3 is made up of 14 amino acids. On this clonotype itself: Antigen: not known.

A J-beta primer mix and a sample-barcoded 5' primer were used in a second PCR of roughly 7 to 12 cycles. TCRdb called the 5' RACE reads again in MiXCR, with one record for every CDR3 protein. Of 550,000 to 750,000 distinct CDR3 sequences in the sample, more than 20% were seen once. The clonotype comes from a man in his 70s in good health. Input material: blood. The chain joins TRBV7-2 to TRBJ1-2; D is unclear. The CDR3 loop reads CASSLGWGGFDYTF. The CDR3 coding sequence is TGTGCCAGCAGCTTAGGCTGGGGAGGGTTTGACTACACCTTC.